The clone carrying this T cell receptor (beta chain) was seen a handful of times. As yet, its antigen is unknown. This sample stems from a study of T-cell reconstitution after alpha-beta-depleted transplantation in children. General study findings and limits: Alpha-beta T cells about two months after transplant reportedly derived from several hundred expanded graft clones. Diversity and T-cell counts at one year after transplant derived mostly from new T cells. Diversity of TCRbeta at day 60 was high in some patients, arising from surviving recipient T cells and thymic progenitors.

Germline V CDR1 and CDR2: DFQATT, SNEGSKA (reference sequence). V dropped 6 bases and J dropped 5; count of bases not matched to a gene: 9. This CDR3 comprises 14 residues. TCRbeta library construction was performed incorporating unique molecular identifiers. TCRdb independently ran MiXCR on the PCR reads; one entry per CDR3 protein. The data contain approximately 270,000 distinct CDR3 sequences, roughly 25% of them singletons. This TCR was recovered from a female patient between 2 and 15 years old who had a stem cell transplant for congenital amegakaryocytic thrombocytopenia, so the T cells may come from the graft donor. The sample consisted of PBMCs, mostly from graft donor cells, taken 360 days after TCRalphabeta/CD19-depleted stem cell transplant. The chain recombines TRBV20-1 with TRBJ2-7, with 11 bases that match TRBD2. This CDR3 is CSAIQLAGVHEQYF. In DNA form, the CDR3 reads TGCAGTGCCATACAACTAGCGGGAGTCCACGAGCAGTACTTC.